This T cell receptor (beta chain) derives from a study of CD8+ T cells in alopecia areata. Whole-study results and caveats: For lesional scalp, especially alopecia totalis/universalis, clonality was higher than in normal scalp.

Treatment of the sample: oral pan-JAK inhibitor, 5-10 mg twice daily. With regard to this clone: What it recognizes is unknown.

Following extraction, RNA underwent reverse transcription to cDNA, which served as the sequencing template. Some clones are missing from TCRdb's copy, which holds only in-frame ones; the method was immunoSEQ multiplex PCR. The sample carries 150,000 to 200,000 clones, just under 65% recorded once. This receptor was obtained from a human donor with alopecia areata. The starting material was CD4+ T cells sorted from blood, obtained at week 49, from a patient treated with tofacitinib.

The CDR3 region has the DNA TGCAGCGTTGCCCTAATCACGCAAGAGACCCAGTACTTC. It encodes CSVALITQETQYF. The chain carries TRBV29-1 and TRBJ2-5; no reliable D call. This CDR3 comprises 13 residues. The germline V gene encodes CDR1 SQVTM and CDR2 ANQGSEA. The germline V and J ends were trimmed by 4 bases and 2 bases, with 11 bases remaining between them. The full variable domain, in which reference TRBV29-1 and TRBJ2-5 provide the parts outside the CDR3, is SAVISQKPSRDICQRGTSLTIQCQVDSQVTMMFWYRQQPGQSLTLIATANQGSEATYESGFVIDKFPISRPNLTFSTLTVSNMSPEDSSIYLCSVALITQETQYFGPGTRLLVL.